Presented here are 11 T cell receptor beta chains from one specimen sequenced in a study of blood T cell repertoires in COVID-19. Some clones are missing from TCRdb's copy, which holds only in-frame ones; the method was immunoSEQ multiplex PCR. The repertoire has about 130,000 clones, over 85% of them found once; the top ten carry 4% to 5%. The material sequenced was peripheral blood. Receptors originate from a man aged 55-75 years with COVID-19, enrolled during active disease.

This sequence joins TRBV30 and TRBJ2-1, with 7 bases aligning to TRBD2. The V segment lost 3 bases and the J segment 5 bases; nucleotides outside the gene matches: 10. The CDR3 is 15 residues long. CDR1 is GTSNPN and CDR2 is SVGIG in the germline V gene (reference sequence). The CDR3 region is CAWRPPSGVNNEQFF. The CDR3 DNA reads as TGTGCCTGGAGGCCCCCCAGCGGGGTTAACAATGAGCAGTTCTTC.

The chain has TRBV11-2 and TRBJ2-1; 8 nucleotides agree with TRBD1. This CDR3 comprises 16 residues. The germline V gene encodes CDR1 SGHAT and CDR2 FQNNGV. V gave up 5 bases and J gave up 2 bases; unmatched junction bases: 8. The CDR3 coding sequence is TGTGCCAGCAGCCCGGACAGGGATAACCCCTACAATGAGCAGTTCTTC. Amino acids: CASSPDRDNPYNEQFF.

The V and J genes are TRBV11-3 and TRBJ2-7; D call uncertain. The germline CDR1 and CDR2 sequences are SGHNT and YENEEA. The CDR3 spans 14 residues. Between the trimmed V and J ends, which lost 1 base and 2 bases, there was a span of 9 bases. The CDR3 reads CASSLGPEAYEQYF. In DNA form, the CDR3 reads TGTGCCAGCAGCTTAGGTCCAGAAGCCTACGAGCAGTACTTC.

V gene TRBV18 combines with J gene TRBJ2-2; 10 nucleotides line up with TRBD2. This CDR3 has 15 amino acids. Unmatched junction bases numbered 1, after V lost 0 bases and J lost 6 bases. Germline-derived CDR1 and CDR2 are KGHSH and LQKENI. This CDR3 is CASSPPTSGSGELFF. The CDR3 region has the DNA TGTGCCAGCTCACCACCGACTAGCGGGTCCGGGGAGCTGTTTTTT.

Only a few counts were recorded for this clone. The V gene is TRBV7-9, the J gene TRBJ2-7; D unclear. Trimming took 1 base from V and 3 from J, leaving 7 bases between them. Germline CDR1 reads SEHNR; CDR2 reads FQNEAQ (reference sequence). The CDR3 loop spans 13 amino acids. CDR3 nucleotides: TGTGCCAGCAGCTTAGGGCCCGACTACGAGCAGTACTTC. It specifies CASSLGPDYEQYF.

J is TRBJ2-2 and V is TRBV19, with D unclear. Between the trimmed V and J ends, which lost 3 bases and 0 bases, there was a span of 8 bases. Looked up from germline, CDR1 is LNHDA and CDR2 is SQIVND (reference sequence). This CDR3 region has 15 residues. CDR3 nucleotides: TGTGCCAGTAGTATGGGCCTCGCGAACACCGGGGAGCTGTTTTTT. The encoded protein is CASSMGLANTGELFF. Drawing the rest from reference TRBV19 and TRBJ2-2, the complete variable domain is DGGITQSPKYLFRKEGQNVTLSCEQNLNHDAMYWYRQDPGQGLRLIYYSQIVNDFQKGDIAEGYSVSREKKESFPLTVTSAQKNPTAFYLCASSMGLANTGELFFGEGSRLTVL.

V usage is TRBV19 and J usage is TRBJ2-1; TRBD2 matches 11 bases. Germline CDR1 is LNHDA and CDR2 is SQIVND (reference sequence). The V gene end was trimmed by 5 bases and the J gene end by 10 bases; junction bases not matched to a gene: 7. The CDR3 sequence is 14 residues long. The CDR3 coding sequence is TGTGCCAGTAGTCTAGCGGGAGGATTCGGGGAGCAGTTCTTC. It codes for CASSLAGGFGEQFF. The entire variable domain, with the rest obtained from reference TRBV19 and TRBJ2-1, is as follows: DGGITQSPKYLFRKEGQNVTLSCEQNLNHDAMYWYRQDPGQGLRLIYYSQIVNDFQKGDIAEGYSVSREKKESFPLTVTSAQKNPTAFYLCASSLAGGFGEQFFGPGTRLTVL.

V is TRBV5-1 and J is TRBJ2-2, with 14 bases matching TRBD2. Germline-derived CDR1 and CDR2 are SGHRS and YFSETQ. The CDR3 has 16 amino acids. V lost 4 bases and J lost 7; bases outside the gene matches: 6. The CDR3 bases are TGCGCCAGCAGCGAGGGACTAGCGGGAGAGATCGGGGAGCTGTTTTTT. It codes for CASSEGLAGEIGELFF.

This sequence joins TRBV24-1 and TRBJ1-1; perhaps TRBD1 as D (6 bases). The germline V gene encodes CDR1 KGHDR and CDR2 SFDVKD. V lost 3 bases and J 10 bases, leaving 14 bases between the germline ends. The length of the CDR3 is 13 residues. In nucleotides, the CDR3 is TGTGCCACCAGTGATCAGTGGGGGCAGGGAGCTTTCTTT. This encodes CATSDQWGQGAFF.

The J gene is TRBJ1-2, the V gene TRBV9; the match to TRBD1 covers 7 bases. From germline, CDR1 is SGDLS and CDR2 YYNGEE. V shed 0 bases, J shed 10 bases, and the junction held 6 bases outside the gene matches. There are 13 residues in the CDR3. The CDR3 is CASSVELQGPYTF. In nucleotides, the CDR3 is TGTGCCAGCAGCGTAGAGCTACAGGGGCCCTACACCTTC.

The CDR3 region is CASSLDGIGGRARVYNEQFF. DNA for the CDR3: TGTGCCAGCAGCTTAGATGGGATAGGGGGCCGAGCAAGGGTATACAATGAGCAGTTCTTC. The chain carries TRBV11-3 and TRBJ2-1; 7 bases match TRBD1. This CDR3 has 20 residues. Germline CDR1 is SGHNT and CDR2 is YENEEA. Losses at the gene ends were 0 bases for V and 4 bases for J; bases not matched to a gene: 18.